What follows is one TCR beta chain and its context. The sample comes from a study of naive and memory T cell subsets. Two oligonucleotides, mixed equimolar, formed the beta constant-region primer covering TRBC1 and TRBC2. The ligated cDNA underwent four PCR rounds using SP2 and nested alpha and beta constant-region primers. TCRdb called the UMI-ligation and nested PCR reads again in MiXCR, with one record for every CDR3 protein. The data contain around 110,000 distinct CDR3 sequences, 35% to 45% of them seen just once; the ten biggest clones take up 0.8% to 1%. This TCR came from a human donor in good health. The sample taken for sequencing was central memory CD4+ T cells from blood.

DNA of the CDR3: TGTGCCACCAGCAGAGAGGTAGGCGGGAGCTTCAGTGAGCAGTTCTTC. Its protein product is CATSREVGGSFSEQFF. The chain carries TRBV15 and TRBJ2-1; 7 nucleotides align to TRBD2. J gave up 9 bases and V 0 bases, and 11 bases lay outside the gene matches. This CDR3 has 16 amino acids. Germline V gene lookup returns CDR1 LNHNV and CDR2 YYDKDF (reference sequence).